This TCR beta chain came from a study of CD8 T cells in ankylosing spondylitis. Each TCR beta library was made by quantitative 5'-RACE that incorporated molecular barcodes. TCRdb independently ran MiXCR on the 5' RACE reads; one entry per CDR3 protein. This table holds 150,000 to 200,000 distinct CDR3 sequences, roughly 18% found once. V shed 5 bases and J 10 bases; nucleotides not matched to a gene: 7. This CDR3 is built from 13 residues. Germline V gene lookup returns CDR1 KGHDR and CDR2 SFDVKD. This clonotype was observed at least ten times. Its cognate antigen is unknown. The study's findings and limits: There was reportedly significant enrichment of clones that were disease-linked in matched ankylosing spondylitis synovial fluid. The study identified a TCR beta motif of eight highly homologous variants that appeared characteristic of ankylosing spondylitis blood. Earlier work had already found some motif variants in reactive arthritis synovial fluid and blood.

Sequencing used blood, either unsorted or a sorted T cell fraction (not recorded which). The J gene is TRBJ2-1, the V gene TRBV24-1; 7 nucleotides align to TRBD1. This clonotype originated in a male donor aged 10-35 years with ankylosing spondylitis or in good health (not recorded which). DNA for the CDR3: TGTGCCACCAGTGCCAAGGGACAGACCGAGCAGTTCTTC. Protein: CATSAKGQTEQFF.